What follows are 23 T cell receptor beta chains derived from one specimen sequenced in a study of blood T cell repertoires in COVID-19. TCRdb keeps only in-frame clones here, not all; method: immunoSEQ multiplex PCR. The sample has just over 60,000 clones; around 80% are singletons. Sequencing was carried out using peripheral blood. The receptors were sampled from a man between 60 and 70 years old with acute or convalescent COVID-19.

The CDR3 DNA reads TGTGCCAGCAGCTTTACAATTGAGCAGTTCTTC. Amino acid sequence: CASSFTIEQFF. The chain employs TRBV7-9 and TRBJ2-1; D unclear. Trimming removed 3 bases from V and 9 bases from J, with 6 bases in between. Per the germline V gene, CDR1 is SEHNR and CDR2 is FQNEAQ (reference sequence). There are 11 residues in the CDR3.

V usage is TRBV13 and J usage is TRBJ2-2, with D possibly TRBD2 on 5 matching bases. V lost 8 bases to trimming and J lost 4 bases, with 17 bases between them. The CDR3 spans 15 residues. Germline values: CDR1 PRHDT, CDR2 FYEKMQ (reference sequence). In DNA, the CDR3 is TGTGCCAGCGGACCTATAGGCCGGGGCACCGGGGAGCTGTTTTTT. It specifies CASGPIGRGTGELFF.

This clone was counted a single time. The chain uses TRBV21-1 and TRBJ2-7; the DNA was not compared with TRBD2, the D call given in the table. TRBV21-1 is marked as a pseudogene. The CDR3 totals 22 residues. CDR3: CASSTQGTGWDTSGRAKDEQYF. The CDR3 coding sequence is TGTGCCAGCAGCACCCAAGGGACAGGGTGGGACACTAGCGGGAGGGCCAAGGACGAGCAGTACTTC.

The chain carries TRBV4-2 and TRBJ1-5; a possible D gene is TRBD1 (5 bases). Germline V gene sequence: CDR1 LGHNA, CDR2 YNFKEQ. Trimming removed 0 bases at V and 4 bases at J, with 7 bases between. There are 14 residues in the CDR3. The CDR3 protein is CASSQDGGNQPQHF. The CDR3 nucleotides read TGTGCCAGCAGCCAAGACGGGGGGAATCAGCCCCAGCATTTT.

Only a few counts were recorded for this clone. V gene TRBV28 combines with J gene TRBJ2-3; maybe TRBD2 (6 bases). The V end was cut by 2 bases, the J end by 0 bases, with 12 bases between. This CDR3 is built from 16 residues. The germline CDR1 and CDR2 sequences are MDHEN and SYDVKM. The CDR3, as DNA: TGTGCCAGCAGTTTAGGGGCTAGCGTTAGCACAGATACGCAGTATTTT. This sequence encodes CASSLGASVSTDTQYF.

The chain combines TRBV6-5 with TRBJ2-7; 9 bases fit TRBD2. The CDR3 runs to 13 residues. The germline CDR1 and CDR2 sequences are MNHEY and SVGAGI. Losses at the gene ends were 6 bases for V and 6 bases for J; bases not matched to a gene: 6. CDR3 residues: CASRRGGALEQYF. CDR3 in DNA: TGTGCCAGCAGGCGGGGGGGGGCGCTCGAGCAGTACTTC.

The chain uses TRBV27 and TRBJ2-7, with 15 bases identical to TRBD2. Germline CDR1 is MNHEY and CDR2 is SMNVEV (reference sequence). The CDR3 has 16 amino acids. Trimming at V came to 6 bases and at J to 2 bases, leaving 5 bases not matched to a gene. The CDR3: CASRGLAGGSAYEQYF. The CDR3 DNA reads TGTGCCAGCAGAGGACTAGCGGGAGGGTCAGCCTACGAGCAGTACTTC.

Note on this clone: In the same sample, other DNA sequences code for this CDR3. The chain carries TRBV5-5 and TRBJ2-5, with 8 bases that match TRBD2. Looked up from germline, CDR1 is SGHKS and CDR2 is YYEKEE (reference sequence). The CDR3 has 15 residues. Germline trimming cut 0 bases from V and 5 bases from J; bases unmatched to any gene: 6. In DNA form, the CDR3 reads TGTGCCAGCAGCTTGGCGGGAGGGCCCCTGGAGACCCAGTACTTC. Amino acid sequence: CASSLAGGPLETQYF.

The rearrangement joins TRBV11-2 to TRBJ1-2, with 11 bases fitting TRBD1. CDR3 length: 13 amino acids. Germline CDR1 and CDR2: SGHAT and FQNNGV. The V gene end was trimmed by 4 bases and the J gene end by 7 bases; junction bases not matched to a gene: 2. CDR3 DNA sequence: TGTGCCAGCAGCTCCGGGACAGGGGGTGGCTACACCTTC. Encoded protein: CASSSGTGGGYTF.

The chain combines TRBV7-9 with TRBJ2-7; TRBD1 might be the D (5 bases). The germline CDR1 and CDR2 sequences are SEHNR and FQNEAQ (reference sequence). The ends were cut back, 3 bases at V and 6 bases at J, with 15 bases in the middle. This CDR3 region has 14 residues. As DNA, the CDR3 is TGTGCCAGCAGCTTCTCCTTAGGGGCAGGCGAGCAGTACTTC. Translating gives CASSFSLGAGEQYF.

The chain uses TRBV6-6 and TRBJ1-1, with 7 bases lining up with TRBD1. Germline loops: CDR1 MNHNY, CDR2 SVGAGI (reference sequence). J gave up 4 bases and V 4 bases, and 3 bases lay outside the gene matches. This CDR3 region has 13 residues. The CDR3 sequence is CASSSGQFTEAFF. The CDR3 DNA follows: TGTGCCAGCAGTTCGGGACAGTTCACTGAAGCTTTCTTT.

CDR3 bases: TGTGCCAGCAGCTTAAGCGGACAGGGAGACATTCAGTACTTC. Encoded protein: CASSLSGQGDIQYF. This chain joins TRBV7-3 and TRBJ2-4, with TRBD1 matching over 8 bases. This CDR3 is 14 amino acids long. The V gene end was trimmed by 1 base and the J gene end by 8 bases; junction bases not matched to a gene: 4. Germline CDR1 SGHTA, CDR2 FQGTGA.

V is TRBV5-5 and J is TRBJ2-7; 10 nucleotides line up with TRBD2. After removal of 0 bases from V and 3 bases from J, the junction contained 15 bases not matched to a gene. CDR1 and CDR2 from the germline V gene are SGHKS and YYEKEE (reference sequence). The CDR3 extends over 19 amino acids. The CDR3 DNA follows: TGTGCCAGCAGCTTGGTACTCCTAGCGGGAGTCACCCGGGGCTACGAGCAGTACTTC. Protein sequence: CASSLVLLAGVTRGYEQYF.

The chain employs TRBV6-6 and TRBJ1-2, with D unresolved. V dropped 10 bases and J dropped 3 bases, with 15 bases sitting between them. Germline CDR1 and CDR2: MNHNY and SVGAGI (reference sequence). The CDR3 length is 13 residues. CDR3: CATYSRIDYGYTF. In DNA form, the CDR3 reads TGTGCCACCTACTCGCGGATTGACTATGGCTACACCTTC.

The chain has TRBV15 and TRBJ2-1; D not resolved. Germline V gives CDR1 LNHNV, CDR2 YYDKDF (reference sequence). The CDR3 consists of 16 residues. V was clipped by 0 bases and J by 5 bases, with 14 bases between them. The CDR3 DNA sequence: TGTGCCACCAGCAGAGACCCGGTGGCGGCTAACAATGAGCAGTTCTTC. Translated, it gives CATSRDPVAANNEQFF.

V gene TRBV4-2 combines with J gene TRBJ2-1; D remains ambiguous. Germline lookup yields CDR1 LGHNA and CDR2 YNFKEQ. This CDR3 has 16 residues. Trimming took 4 bases from V and 3 from J, leaving 16 bases between them. CDR3 bases: TGTGCCAGCAGCCCGGCAGCGAGCGCCTACTACAATGAGCAGTTCTTC. It codes for CASSPAASAYYNEQFF.

The chain carries TRBV5-6 and TRBJ1-4; D call uncertain. V was pared by 4 bases and J by 4 bases, with 8 bases between. Per germline, CDR1 SGHDT and CDR2 YYEEEE. The CDR3 sequence is 13 residues long. The CDR3 sequence is CASSSDDNEKLFF. The CDR3 region has the DNA TGTGCCAGCAGCAGCGATGATAATGAAAAACTGTTTTTT.

The genes are TRBV3-1 (or the pseudogene TRBV3-2) and TRBJ1-6; TRBD1 might be the D (6 bases). The CDR3 is 15 residues long. V lost 0 bases and J lost 3, with 6 bases in between. The germline gives CDR1 LGHDT, CDR2 YNNKEL (reference sequence). This CDR3 is CASSQDRGYNSPLHF. The CDR3 DNA is TGTGCCAGCAGCCAAGACAGGGGCTATAATTCACCCCTCCACTTT.

The V call is TRBV3-1 (or the pseudogene TRBV3-2), the J call TRBJ1-2; a weak D match, TRBD1 (6 bases). V was clipped by 6 bases and J by 8 bases, with 16 bases between them. The CDR3 extends over 13 amino acids. Looked up from germline, CDR1 is LGHDT and CDR2 is YNNKEL (reference sequence). CDR3 loop: CASSPNRAGGYTF. CDR3 sequence (DNA): TGTGCCAGCAGTCCCAACAGGGCCGGGGGCTACACCTTC.

This clone was detected once. The V and J genes are TRBV6-6 and TRBJ2-2; 9 bases map to TRBD1. J was trimmed by 6 bases and V by 7 bases; bases with no gene match: 9. Germline V gene sequence: CDR1 MNHNY, CDR2 SVGAGI (reference sequence). The CDR3 is made up of 15 amino acids. The CDR3 DNA reads as TGTGCCAGCAACCTCGGACAGGGGTTTCCCGGGGAGCTGTTTTTT. Its translation: CASNLGQGFPGELFF.

V is TRBV30 and J is TRBJ1-1, with TRBD1 as a possible D gene (5 bases). The CDR3 runs to 11 residues. The germline gives CDR1 GTSNPN, CDR2 SVGIG (reference sequence). DNA of the CDR3: TGTGTCTCCGAAAGGGGCACTGAAGCTTTCTTT. Protein sequence: CVSERGTEAFF.

This clone was recorded a few times. The CDR3 is CASSPYGGGGLAGEGNEQFF. CDR3 DNA sequence: TGTGCCAGCAGCCCTTATGGGGGGGGTGGACTAGCGGGAGAGGGCAATGAGCAGTTCTTC. The chain joins TRBV7-3 to TRBJ2-1; TRBD2 aligns across 13 bases. After removal of 5 bases from V and 6 bases from J, the junction contained 19 bases not matched to a gene. The germline gives CDR1 SGHTA, CDR2 FQGTGA. This CDR3 is 20 amino acids long.

Many counts were recorded for this clone. The CDR3 DNA reads as TGTGCCAGCTCACCTATTAGCGGGAGCTCCTACAATGAGCAGTTCTTC. Amino acids: CASSPISGSSYNEQFF. The genes are TRBV18 and TRBJ2-1, with 9 bases identical to TRBD2. This CDR3 has 16 residues. V lost 3 bases and J lost 0; bases outside the gene matches: 3. Germline-derived CDR1 and CDR2 are KGHSH and LQKENI.